One and the same sample provided the 17 T cell receptor beta chains below, sequenced in a study of regulatory T cells in long-lasting Graves disease. The time point denotes: persistent/refractory GD, antithyroid drugs over 5 years with positive TRAb. PBMCs were the source of the RNA used for TCR sequencing. To make TCR beta libraries, researchers used iRepertoire HTBI primers and Arm-PCR of CDR3 regions. TCRdb recomputed calls from the multiplex PCR reads with MiXCR, one row per CDR3 protein. The repertoire consists of under 500,000 distinct CDR3 sequences, with around 20% occurring once and the leading ten covering roughly 8%. Sequencing was performed on peripheral blood mononuclear cells (PBMCs), taken when the disease was refractory, from a patient treated with antithyroid drugs. All receptors derive from a female donor with Graves disease.

This clonotype was detected ten times or more. This chain links TRBV28 with TRBJ2-7, with TRBD2 matching over 13 bases. Germline CDR1 reads MDHEN; CDR2 reads SYDVKM. V was clipped by 3 bases and J by 6 bases; unmatched bases: 8. The CDR3 is 16 residues long. The CDR3 DNA follows: TGTGCCAGCAGTTTCCCTCGGGGACTAGCGGGAAGCGAGCAGTACTTC. This encodes CASSFPRGLAGSEQYF.

The rearrangement uses TRBV5-1 and TRBJ2-7; no clear D. V gave up 5 bases and J gave up 5 bases, with 14 bases separating them. The V gene's germline CDR1 is SGHRS and CDR2 YFSETQ. This CDR3 spans 13 amino acids. CDR3 amino acids: CASSRLRNDEQYF. DNA for the CDR3: TGCGCCAGCAGTCGACTCCGGAACGACGAGCAGTACTTC.

The V gene is TRBV4-1, the J gene TRBJ2-2; D perhaps matches TRBD1 (6 bases). Germline V gives CDR1 MGHRA, CDR2 YSYEKL. The germline V and J ends were trimmed by 1 base and 0 bases, with 15 bases remaining between them. The CDR3 sequence is 18 residues long. CDR3 nucleotides: TGCGCCAGCAGCCAAGGTCTTCTGAGGACAGCGAACACCGGGGAGCTGTTTTTT. Protein: CASSQGLLRTANTGELFF.

This clonotype has ten or more counts. The chain uses TRBV7-9 and TRBJ1-5, with TRBD1 matching 8 bases. Germline CDR1 and CDR2: SEHNR and FQNEAQ (reference sequence). This CDR3 is 14 amino acids long. Trimming took 3 bases from V and 3 from J; bases not matched to a gene: 1. The CDR3 DNA sequence: TGTGCCAGCAGCTTGGGACAGGACAATCAGCCCCAGCATTTT. Translation gives CASSLGQDNQPQHF.

The chain's CDR3 is CSVELESITGELFF. The CDR3 nucleotides are TGCAGTGTCGAGTTGGAATCAATAACCGGGGAGCTGTTTTTT. The rearrangement links TRBV20-1 to TRBJ2-2; D is ambiguous. The germline V gene has CDR1 DFQATT and CDR2 SNEGSKA (reference sequence). The CDR3 loop spans 14 amino acids. V gave up 7 bases and J gave up 5 bases, with 17 bases separating them.

The chain carries TRBV2 and TRBJ1-2; 7 bases map to TRBD1. Trimming at V came to 2 bases and at J to 8 bases, leaving 11 bases not matched to a gene. Germline V gene lookup returns CDR1 SNHLY and CDR2 FYNNEI. The CDR3 consists of 15 residues. The CDR3 sequence: CASSESRTGDWGYTF. CDR3 DNA: TGTGCCAGCAGTGAATCGCGTACAGGGGATTGGGGCTACACCTTC.

This rearrangement joins TRBV3-1 to TRBJ2-7; TRBD2 aligns across 7 bases. This CDR3 spans 15 amino acids. Trimming took 4 bases from V and 4 from J; bases not matched to a gene: 10. CDR1 and CDR2 (germline): LGHDT, YNNKEL (reference sequence). For the CDR3, the DNA is TGTGCCAGCAGCCCCACCGCGGGGGAGGATTACGAGCAGTACTTC. It is translated as CASSPTAGEDYEQYF.

Many counts were recorded for this clonotype. J is TRBJ1-5 and V is TRBV10-3; 7 nucleotides line up with TRBD1. The CDR3 is 13 residues long. Unmatched junction bases numbered 6, after V lost 6 bases and J lost 7 bases. CDR1 is ENHRY, CDR2 SYGVKD, per germline. The CDR3 region is CAISDRANQPQHF. The CDR3 nucleotides are TGTGCCATCAGCGACAGGGCCAACCAGCCCCAGCATTTT.

The V and J genes are TRBV5-1 and TRBJ1-1; D ambiguous. This CDR3 contains 14 residues. Trimming took off 5 bases at V and 4 bases at J, with 15 bases between the two ends. CDR1 and CDR2 (germline): SGHRS, YFSETQ. This CDR3 is CASRPTGPSTEAFF. CDR3 coding DNA: TGCGCCAGCAGGCCCACCGGGCCCTCCACTGAAGCTTTCTTT.

Many counts were recorded for this clonotype. The chain couples TRBV12-3 or TRBV12-4 to TRBJ2-4; 9 bases line up with TRBD1. V lost 6 bases, J lost 8 bases, and 8 bases stayed unmatched. CDR3 length: 14 amino acids. The CDR3 spells CASRPTGGADIQYF. DNA for the CDR3: TGTGCCAGCAGACCAACAGGGGGCGCGGACATTCAGTACTTC.

This clonotype was seen repeatedly, ten times or more. This sequence joins TRBV6-1 and TRBJ1-1; tentative D call: TRBD1 (5 bases). Germline CDR1 reads MNHNS; CDR2 reads SASEGT. The CDR3 contains 13 residues. V dropped 5 bases and J dropped 7 bases, with 14 bases sitting between them. CDR3 sequence: CASSLRDASEAFF. DNA for the CDR3: TGTGCCAGCAGTCTTCGGGACGCCAGTGAAGCTTTCTTT.

In its sample, this clonotype was seen many times. The chain recombines TRBV11-2 with TRBJ2-7; the D gene could be TRBD1 or TRBD2 (5 bases each). The ends were cut back, 1 base at V and 0 bases at J, with 10 bases in the middle. The germline CDR1 and CDR2 sequences are SGHAT and FQNNGV. The CDR3 runs to 15 residues. For the CDR3, the DNA is TGTGCCAGCAGCTTAGTGGTGGGGACCTCCTACGAGCAGTACTTC. It encodes CASSLVVGTSYEQYF.

With respect to this clonotype: Given the absence of the conserved phenylalanine or tryptophan at the CDR3 end, a read error is likely. The V gene is TRBV7-2, the J gene TRBJ2-5, with D uncertain. The end of the DNA aligns better with TRBJ2-4, so the J call may be wrong. Per germline, CDR1 SGHTA and CDR2 FQGNSA. This CDR3 comprises 12 residues. The DNA for the CDR3 is TGTGCCAGCGGGTGGGGTGGGGACATTCAGTACCTC. Translating gives CASGWGGDIQYL.

The chain links TRBV27 to TRBJ2-1; maybe TRBD2 (5 bases). V dropped 3 bases and J dropped 8 bases, with 11 bases sitting between them. CDR1 and CDR2 from the germline V gene are MNHEY and SMNVEV (reference sequence). The CDR3 loop spans 13 amino acids. In DNA, the CDR3 is TGTGCCAGCAGTTTCGGGGAATACGATGAGCAGTTCTTC. It yields the protein CASSFGEYDEQFF.

The chain is built from TRBV28 and TRBJ1-5, with unresolved D. V lost 5 bases and J 3 bases, leaving 5 bases between the germline ends. The CDR3 has 12 amino acids. Germline CDR1 and CDR2: MDHEN and SYDVKM. The CDR3 DNA is TGTGCCAGCAGTGGGTACAATCAGCCCCAGCATTTT. This gives the protein CASSGYNQPQHF.

Ten or more counts support this clonotype. V and J are TRBV2 and TRBJ1-1, with TRBD1 matching 7 bases. The CDR3 covers 10 residues. J was trimmed by 11 bases and V by 8 bases; bases with no gene match: 5. Germline lookup yields CDR1 SNHLY and CDR2 FYNNEI. This CDR3 reads CASGQAGAFF. The CDR3 nucleotides read TGTGCCAGCGGACAGGCAGGGGCTTTCTTT.

Many counts were recorded for this clonotype. V usage is TRBV28 and J usage is TRBJ1-5; tentative D call: TRBD1 (5 bases). CDR1 is MDHEN, CDR2 SYDVKM, per germline. The CDR3 spans 15 residues. Trimming stripped 0 bases from V and 7 bases from J, with 13 bases between. CDR3 region: CASSLWRQGDQPQHF. Here the CDR3 DNA reads TGTGCCAGCAGTTTATGGCGGCAGGGAGACCAGCCCCAGCATTTT.